One and the same sample provided the 26 T cell receptor beta chains below, sequenced in a study of shared clonotypes between healthy human individuals. CD45RO negativity and positive selection for CCR7 defined naive CD8 cells, a population that excluded terminally differentiated effector memory CD45RA+ cells. TCRdb's copy holds only in-frame clones and misses some; the assay was immunoSEQ multiplex PCR. Seen here are some 2,000,000 clones, approximately 94% observed once, and the top ten hold 0.9% to 1.3%. The sample consisted of naive CD8+ T cells sorted from blood. The receptors here all came from a man between 18 and 35 years old in good health.

The chain links TRBV4-1 to TRBJ2-7; D is uncertain. The CDR3 sequence is 13 residues long. CDR1 is MGHRA and CDR2 is YSYEKL in the germline V gene. Trimming cost V 1 base and J 6 bases, with 10 bases left between them. The CDR3 protein is CASSQGRSGEQYF. The CDR3 bases are TGCGCCAGCAGCCAAGGCAGATCTGGCGAGCAGTACTTC.

The genes are TRBV10-3 and TRBJ1-2; D is undetermined. The CDR3 is 15 amino acids. V lost 2 bases and J lost 4, with 14 bases in between. Per germline, CDR1 ENHRY and CDR2 SYGVKD. CDR3 in amino acids: CAISENNGLPYGYTF. The CDR3 nucleotides read TGTGCCATCAGTGAGAATAACGGGCTACCCTATGGCTACACCTTC.

Concerning this clone: In the same sample, other DNA sequences code for this CDR3. The gene calls are TRBV27 and TRBJ2-1; D ambiguous. The V gene lost 2 bases and the J gene lost 10 bases, with 9 bases spanning the gap. The CDR3 is 12 amino acids. Germline V gene lookup returns CDR1 MNHEY and CDR2 SMNVEV (reference sequence). The CDR3: CASSLIGDEQFF. The CDR3 nucleotides are TGTGCCAGCAGTTTAATAGGAGACGAGCAGTTCTTC.

This clone occurred once. The V gene is TRBV27, the J gene TRBJ2-7, with D tentatively TRBD1 (6 bases). Germline values: CDR1 MNHEY, CDR2 SMNVEV (reference sequence). This CDR3 comprises 15 residues. V lost 5 bases to trimming and J lost 2 bases, with 16 bases between them. CDR3 residues: CASSKSQGNPYEQYF. The CDR3 DNA sequence: TGTGCCAGCAGTAAGTCTCAGGGGAACCCCTACGAGCAGTACTTC.

This chain uses TRBV10-3 with TRBJ2-1, with D hard to call. Trimming removed 0 bases from V and 8 bases from J, with 14 bases in between. Germline CDR1 is ENHRY and CDR2 is SYGVKD. The CDR3 is 15 amino acids. CDR3 DNA: TGTGCCATCAGTGAGTCTGGCTCGAGCGAGGATGAGCAGTTCTTC. This translates into CAISESGSSEDEQFF.

CDR3 in amino acids: CASSEPLEGYNEQFF. CDR3 bases: TGCGCCAGCAGTGAGCCGCTAGAAGGGTACAATGAGCAGTTCTTC. The V gene is TRBV10-2, the J gene TRBJ2-1; the D is unclear. The V gene lost 2 bases and the J gene lost 4 bases, with 12 bases spanning the gap. This CDR3 is 15 amino acids long. Germline loops: CDR1 WSHSY, CDR2 SAAADI.

This rearrangement joins TRBV19 to TRBJ2-5, with 7 positions matching TRBD2. CDR1 and CDR2 (germline): LNHDA, SQIVND (reference sequence). V dropped 5 bases and J dropped 0; count of bases not matched to a gene: 9. CDR3 size: 16 residues. The chain's CDR3 is CASSSRLATYQETQYF. Here the CDR3 DNA reads TGTGCCAGTAGTTCAAGACTAGCAACTTACCAAGAGACCCAGTACTTC.

The chain is built from TRBV7-9 and TRBJ1-4, with 7 bases fitting TRBD1. Germline CDR1 and CDR2: SEHNR and FQNEAQ (reference sequence). The ends lost 3 bases at V and 0 bases at J; junction bases unmatched: 13. This CDR3 has 19 amino acids. The CDR3 spells CASSFPDRRDMATNEKLFF. CDR3 DNA sequence: TGTGCCAGCAGCTTCCCGGACAGGAGGGATATGGCAACTAATGAAAAACTGTTTTTT.

J is TRBJ2-3 and V is TRBV7-9, with D tentatively TRBD1 (5 bases). V dropped 1 base and J dropped 1 base, with 15 bases sitting between them. Germline CDR1 and CDR2: SEHNR and FQNEAQ (reference sequence). CDR3 size: 17 residues. The DNA for the CDR3 is TGTGCCAGCAGCTTAGGAAATCAGGGCCGGGGCACAGATACGCAGTATTTT. Its translation: CASSLGNQGRGTDTQYF.

The chain uses TRBV6-5 and TRBJ2-1; D is unresolved. Trimming took off 0 bases at V and 8 bases at J, with 8 bases between the two ends. The CDR3 totals 13 residues. Germline-derived CDR1 and CDR2 are MNHEY and SVGAGI. The CDR3: CASSYSAEDEQFF. DNA of the CDR3: TGTGCCAGCAGTTACTCGGCCGAGGATGAGCAGTTCTTC.

The rearrangement joins TRBV28 to TRBJ1-2; D ambiguous. The CDR3 has 11 amino acids. The V and J ends lost 10 bases and 5 bases respectively, with 11 bases between them. The germline CDR1 and CDR2 sequences are MDHEN and SYDVKM. The chain's CDR3 is CATQAGYGYTF. DNA of the CDR3: TGTGCCACCCAAGCGGGTTATGGCTACACCTTC.

The chain couples TRBV10-3 to TRBJ2-2, with D tentatively TRBD1 (6 bases). V was cut by 2 bases and J by 1 base, with 8 bases left in between. Per the germline V gene, CDR1 is ENHRY and CDR2 is SYGVKD. CDR3 length: 15 residues. This CDR3 is CAISEKGQNTGELFF. In DNA form, the CDR3 reads TGTGCCATCAGTGAGAAGGGACAGAACACCGGGGAGCTGTTTTTT.

This rearrangement joins TRBV28 to TRBJ1-4, with D perhaps matching TRBD1 (6 bases). Between the trimmed V and J ends, which lost 2 bases and 8 bases, there was a span of 12 bases. Germline values: CDR1 MDHEN, CDR2 SYDVKM. This CDR3 is built from 14 residues. CDR3 sequence (DNA): TGTGCCAGCAGTTTACGTGACAGGAACGAAAAACTGTTTTTT. Translation: CASSLRDRNEKLFF.

The rearrangement joins TRBV6-1 to TRBJ2-1; 9 positions match TRBD2. Trimming cost V 8 bases and J 2 bases; bases outside gene matches: 4. This CDR3 region has 14 residues. CDR1 is MNHNS and CDR2 is SASEGT in the germline V gene. CDR3 sequence (DNA): TGTGCCAGCTCTCCTAGCGGGGCCTACAATGAGCAGTTCTTC. Translated, it gives CASSPSGAYNEQFF.

Worth noting for this clone: Different DNA sequences within this sample yield the same CDR3. J is TRBJ2-7 and V is TRBV4-3; 11 nucleotides line up with TRBD2. The germline V gene encodes CDR1 LGHNA and CDR2 YSLEER. J lost 4 bases, V lost 3 bases, and 2 bases had no gene match. This CDR3 has 14 amino acids. CDR3 in DNA: TGCGCCAGCAGCCACGGGACTAGCGGTTACGAGCAGTACTTC. Its protein product is CASSHGTSGYEQYF.

The CDR3 protein is CASSPTGGETQYF. The DNA of the CDR3 is TGCGCCAGCAGCCCGACTGGGGGAGAGACCCAGTACTTC. The rearrangement joins TRBV5-1 to TRBJ2-5; tentatively, D is TRBD1 or TRBD2 (5 bases each). The length of the CDR3 is 13 residues. CDR1 is SGHRS, CDR2 YFSETQ, per germline. The germline V and J ends were trimmed by 4 bases and 4 bases, with 11 bases remaining between them.

The chain is built from TRBV5-4 and TRBJ1-1, with unresolved D. Trimming removed 0 bases at V and 1 base at J, with 7 bases between. The CDR3 extends over 14 amino acids. Germline V lookup: CDR1 SGHNT, CDR2 YYREEE (reference sequence). CDR3 sequence reads: CASSLVLGNTEAFF. In DNA, the CDR3 is TGTGCCAGCAGCTTGGTTTTGGGGAACACTGAAGCTTTCTTT.

The chain combines TRBV7-8 with TRBJ2-7; 8 positions agree with TRBD1. This CDR3 spans 14 amino acids. Unmatched junction bases numbered 7, after V lost 4 bases and J lost 5 bases. Germline assignment: CDR1 SGHVS and CDR2 FQNEAQ. CDR3 region: CASSSSTGEDEQYF. The DNA of the CDR3 is TGTGCCAGCAGCTCTTCGACAGGGGAAGACGAGCAGTACTTC. Together with reference TRBV7-8 and TRBJ2-7, the CDR3 gives the full variable domain: GAGVSQSPRYKVAKRGQDVALRCDPISGHVSLFWYQQALGQGPEFLTYFQNEAQLDKSGLPSDRFFAERPEGSVSTLKIQRTQQEDSAVYLCASSSSTGEDEQYFGPGTRLTVT.

The chain uses TRBV7-2 and TRBJ2-7; D unclear. Germline V lookup: CDR1 SGHTA, CDR2 FQGNSA. Trimming removed 5 bases from V and 3 bases from J, with 8 bases in between. The CDR3 totals 12 residues. This CDR3 reads CASSEKRYEQYF. Written as DNA, the CDR3 is TGTGCCAGCAGCGAAAAGCGCTACGAGCAGTACTTC.

The chain carries TRBV7-9 and TRBJ2-7; the match to TRBD1 covers 7 bases. The CDR3 sequence is 16 residues long. V lost 5 bases, J lost 0 bases, and 10 bases stayed unmatched. From germline, CDR1 is SEHNR and CDR2 FQNEAQ (reference sequence). CDR3 sequence reads: CASSPSIGQDSYEQYF. CDR3 DNA sequence: TGTGCCAGCAGCCCCTCGATAGGACAGGACTCCTACGAGCAGTACTTC.

The chain employs TRBV6-5 and TRBJ1-2, with D possibly matching TRBD1 (6 bases). V was shortened by 5 bases and J by 7 bases, with 11 bases between the two germline ends. The CDR3 length is 12 residues. Germline V gives CDR1 MNHEY, CDR2 SVGAGI. CDR3: CASSLGGTGYTF. The CDR3 DNA sequence: TGTGCCAGCAGTCTAGGGGGGACTGGCTACACCTTC.

This chain links TRBV6-1 with TRBJ1-2; 8 positions match TRBD1. The CDR3 consists of 12 residues. Per germline, CDR1 MNHNS and CDR2 SASEGT. Trimming took 4 bases from V and 9 from J; bases not matched to a gene: 4. CDR3 DNA sequence: TGTGCCAGCAGTGGGACAGGGCTGCGCTACACCTTC. Translated, it gives CASSGTGLRYTF.

The chain recombines TRBV6-1 with TRBJ1-1; D is unclear. Trimming took off 2 bases at V and 4 bases at J, with 11 bases between the two ends. CDR3 size: 14 residues. Germline-derived CDR1 and CDR2 are MNHNS and SASEGT. CDR3 bases: TGTGCCAGCAGTGAAACGAGTGGGAGCACTGAAGCTTTCTTT. Translating gives CASSETSGSTEAFF.

The chain recombines TRBV13 with TRBJ2-1; D remains unclear. The length of the CDR3 is 13 residues. The germline V gene encodes CDR1 PRHDT and CDR2 FYEKMQ (reference sequence). The V and J ends lost 0 bases and 7 bases respectively, with 7 bases between them. The DNA of the CDR3 is TGTGCCAGCAGCTTAGGAAAAGCGAATGAGCAGTTCTTC. This codes for CASSLGKANEQFF.

The chain employs TRBV4-1 and TRBJ1-2; weak D call: TRBD1 (6 bases). Between the trimmed V and J ends, which lost 0 bases and 3 bases, there was a span of 17 bases. This CDR3 is 17 amino acids long. Per germline, CDR1 MGHRA and CDR2 YSYEKL. CDR3 DNA sequence: TGCGCCAGCAGCCAAGATAGAAAGGGAGGACAGTACTATGGCTACACCTTC. It specifies CASSQDRKGGQYYGYTF.

This clone has a single count. This chain links TRBV4-1 with TRBJ2-2; tentative D call: TRBD1 (6 bases). V was shortened by 5 bases and J by 6 bases, with 19 bases between the two germline ends. The CDR3 is 16 amino acids. Per germline, CDR1 MGHRA and CDR2 YSYEKL. The CDR3 reads CASSLGQLGLAGELFF. The CDR3 bases are TGCGCCAGCAGCTTAGGACAGCTAGGCTTGGCCGGGGAGCTGTTTTTT.